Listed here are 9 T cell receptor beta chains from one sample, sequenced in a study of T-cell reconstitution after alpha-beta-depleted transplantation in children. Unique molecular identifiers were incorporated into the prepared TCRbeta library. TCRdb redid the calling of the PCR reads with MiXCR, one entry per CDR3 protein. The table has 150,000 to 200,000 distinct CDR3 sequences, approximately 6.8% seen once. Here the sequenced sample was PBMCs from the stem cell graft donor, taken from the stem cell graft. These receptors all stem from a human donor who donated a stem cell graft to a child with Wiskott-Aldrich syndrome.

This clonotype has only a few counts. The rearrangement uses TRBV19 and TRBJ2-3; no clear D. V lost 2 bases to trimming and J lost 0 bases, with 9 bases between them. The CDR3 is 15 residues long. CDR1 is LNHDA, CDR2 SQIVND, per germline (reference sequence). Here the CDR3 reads CASSISVVSTDTQYF. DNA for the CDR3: TGTGCCAGTAGTATATCAGTTGTTAGCACAGATACGCAGTATTTT.

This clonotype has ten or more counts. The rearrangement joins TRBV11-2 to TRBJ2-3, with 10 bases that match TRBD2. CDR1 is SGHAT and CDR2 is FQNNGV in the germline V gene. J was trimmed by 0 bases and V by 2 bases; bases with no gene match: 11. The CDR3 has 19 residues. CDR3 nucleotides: TGTGCCAGCAGCTTATTGGGTCTAGCGGGGGCATCTAGCACAGATACGCAGTATTTT. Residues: CASSLLGLAGASSTDTQYF.

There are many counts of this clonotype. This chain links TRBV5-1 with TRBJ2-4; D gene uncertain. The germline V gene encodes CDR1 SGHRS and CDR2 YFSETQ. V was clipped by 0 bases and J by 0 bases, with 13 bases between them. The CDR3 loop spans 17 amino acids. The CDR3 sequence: CASSLGSSSPAKNIQYF. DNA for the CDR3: TGCGCCAGCAGCTTGGGTTCGAGCAGCCCAGCCAAAAACATTCAGTACTTC. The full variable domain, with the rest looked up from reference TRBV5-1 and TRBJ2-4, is KAGVTQTPRYLIKTRGQQVTLSCSPISGHRSVSWYQQTPGQGLQFLFEYFSETQRNKGNFPGRFSGRQFSNSRSEMNVSTLELGDSALYLCASSLGSSSPAKNIQYFGAGTRLSVL.

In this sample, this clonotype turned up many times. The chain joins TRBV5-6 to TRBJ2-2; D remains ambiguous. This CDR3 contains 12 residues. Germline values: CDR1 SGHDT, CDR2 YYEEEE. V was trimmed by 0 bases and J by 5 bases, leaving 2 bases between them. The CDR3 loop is CASSLETGELFF. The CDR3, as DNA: TGTGCCAGCAGCTTGGAGACCGGGGAGCTGTTTTTT.

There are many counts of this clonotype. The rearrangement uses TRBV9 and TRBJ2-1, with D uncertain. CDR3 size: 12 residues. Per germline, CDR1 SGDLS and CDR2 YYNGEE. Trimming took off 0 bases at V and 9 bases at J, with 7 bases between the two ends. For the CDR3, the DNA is TGTGCCAGCAGCGTAGCTTGGGGTGAGCAGTTCTTC. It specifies CASSVAWGEQFF.

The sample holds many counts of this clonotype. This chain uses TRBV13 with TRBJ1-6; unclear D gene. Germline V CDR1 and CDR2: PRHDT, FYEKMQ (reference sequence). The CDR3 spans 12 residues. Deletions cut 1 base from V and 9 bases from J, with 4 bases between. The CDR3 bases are TGTGCCAGCAGCTTAGTCCCTTCACCCCTCCACTTT. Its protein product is CASSLVPSPLHF.

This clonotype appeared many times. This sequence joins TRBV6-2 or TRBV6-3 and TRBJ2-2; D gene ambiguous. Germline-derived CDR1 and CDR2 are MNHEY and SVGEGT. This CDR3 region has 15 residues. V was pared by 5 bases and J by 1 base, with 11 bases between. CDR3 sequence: CASSKTYRNTGELFF. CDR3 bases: TGTGCCAGCAGTAAGACCTATAGGAACACCGGGGAGCTGTTTTTT.

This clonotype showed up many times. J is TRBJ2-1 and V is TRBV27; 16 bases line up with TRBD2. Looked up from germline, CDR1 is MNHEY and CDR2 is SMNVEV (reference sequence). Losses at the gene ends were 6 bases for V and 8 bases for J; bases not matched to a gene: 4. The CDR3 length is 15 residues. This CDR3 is CASSPGTSGGDEQFF. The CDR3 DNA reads TGTGCCAGCAGCCCTGGGACTAGCGGGGGGGATGAGCAGTTCTTC.

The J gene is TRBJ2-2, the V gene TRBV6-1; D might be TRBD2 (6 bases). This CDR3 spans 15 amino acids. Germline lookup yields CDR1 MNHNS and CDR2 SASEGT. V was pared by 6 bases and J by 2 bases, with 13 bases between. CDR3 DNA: TGTGCCAGCAGAGATCGGGAGCCAAACACCGGGGAGCTGTTTTTT. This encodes CASRDREPNTGELFF.